This T cell receptor beta chain was captured in a study of cytomegalovirus exposure and HLA in healthy donors. Across the study: Earlier sequencing of approximately 200 million T cells yielded 100 million to 120 million unique TCR beta sequences.

Amplification used 60 Vbeta primers and 13 Jbeta primers. Repertoires were generated with immunoSEQ multiplex PCR, while TCRdb's copy carries only in-frame clones and drops some. The sample has about 170,000 clones; about 85% are singletons. This clone was found once. Its antigen is still unknown. Study results and caveats: Rare sequences made up most TCRs, while some public TCRs were found in many donors. Later analysis identified a missense DCLRE1C variant that was linked to TCR beta V- and J-gene trimming.

V was cut by 4 bases and J by 4 bases, with 16 bases left in between. Germline V gene sequence: CDR1 SNHLY, CDR2 FYNNEI. This CDR3 contains 15 residues. V gene TRBV2 combines with J gene TRBJ1-2; a possible D gene is TRBD1 (6 bases). The sequencing input was PBMCs. This clonotype originated in a man younger than 40 in good health and CMV-seropositive. CDR3 protein: CASSVGTSGGYGYTF. The CDR3, as DNA: TGTGCCAGCAGTGTAGGGACATCTGGGGGCTATGGCTACACCTTC. Filled out from reference TRBV2 and TRBJ1-2, the complete variable domain reads EPEVTQTPSHQVTQMGQEVILRCVPISNHLYFYWYRQILGQKVEFLVSFYNNEISEKSEIFDDQFSVERPDGSNFTLKIRSTKLEDSAMYFCASSVGTSGGYGYTFGSGTRLTVV.